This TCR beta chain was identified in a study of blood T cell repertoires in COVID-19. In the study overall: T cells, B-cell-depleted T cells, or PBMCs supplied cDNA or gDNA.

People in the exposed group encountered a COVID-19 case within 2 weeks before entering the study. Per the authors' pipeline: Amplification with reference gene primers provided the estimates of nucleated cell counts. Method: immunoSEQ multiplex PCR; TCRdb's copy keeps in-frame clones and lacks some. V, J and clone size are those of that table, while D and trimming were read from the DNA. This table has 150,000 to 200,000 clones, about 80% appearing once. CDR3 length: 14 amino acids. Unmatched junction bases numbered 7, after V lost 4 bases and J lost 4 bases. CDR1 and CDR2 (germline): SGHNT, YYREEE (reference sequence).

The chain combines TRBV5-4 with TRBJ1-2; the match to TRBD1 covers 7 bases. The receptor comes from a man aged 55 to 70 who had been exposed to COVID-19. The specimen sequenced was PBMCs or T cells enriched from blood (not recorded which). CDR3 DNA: TGTGCCAGCAGCACGCTGGACAGGTCCTATGGCTACACCTTC. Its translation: CASSTLDRSYGYTF.